Listed below are T cell receptor beta chains from one sample, sequenced in a study of early T cells in non-severe SARS-CoV-2 infection. TCRdb fed the 5' RACE reads into MiXCR, producing one record per CDR3 protein. The sample includes tens of thousands of distinct CDR3 sequences, less than 9.5% seen only once; the top ten take under 15%. Source: whole blood, taken at baseline. These receptors were collected from an adult who was a healthcare worker with PCR-confirmed SARS-CoV-2 infection or an uninfected control (not recorded which). CDR3s include the opening cysteine and the closing phenylalanine or tryptophan. A D gene is named only where the DNA matches it firmly. For some rows the clone size is stated as once, few or many, or as a class when expanded; others skip it.

>-|15|-|TRBJ2-7|TRBV30
CAWSVAGTGTYEQYF
>-|14|-|TRBJ1-2|TRBV12-3/TRBV12-4
CASTLPPGPYGYTF
>-|12|-|TRBJ2-7|TRBV18
CASSQDSNEQYF
>-|14|-|TRBJ1-1|TRBV11-2
CASSLGHSSTEAFF
>many|15|TRBD1|TRBJ2-7|TRBV6-5
CASRRDRGHDYEQYF
>-|12|-|TRBJ2-7|TRBV7-8
CASSPGGDEQYF
>few|15|-|TRBJ2-1|TRBV27
CASSLTEESYNEQFF
>-|11|-|TRBJ2-1|TRBV3-1
CASSQVHEQFF
>few|14|-|TRBJ1-3|TRBV9
CASSVQTSGNTIYF
>few|13|TRBD2|TRBJ2-7|TRBV29-1
CSGRLAGEGEQYF
>-|14|-|TRBJ2-5|TRBV3-1
CASSQERLAATQYF
>-|12|-|TRBJ2-7|TRBV30
CAWDALRGAVYF
>many|16|TRBD2|TRBJ2-1|TRBV7-2
CASSSGLAGKRSEQFF
>many|15|TRBD1|TRBJ1-2|TRBV9
CASSVGQGANYGYTF
>-|14|-|TRBJ1-1|TRBV14
CASCGRGASTEAFF
>many|13|-|TRBJ2-7|TRBV2
CASRAGPTGEQYF
>few|13|-|TRBJ2-1|TRBV19
CASSIRGANEQFF
>many|11|TRBD1|TRBJ1-1|TRBV20-1
CSARGQPEAFF
>-|18|TRBD2|TRBJ2-3|TRBV6-6
CASSYSGLAGGPTDTQYF
>few|13|-|TRBJ2-3|TRBV29-1
CSVEHASTDTQYF
>-|15|TRBD2|TRBJ2-1|TRBV19
CASSGGSGRYNEQFF
>few|15|TRBD2|TRBJ2-1|TRBV7-6
CASSLNFGGENEQFF
>-|14|TRBD2|TRBJ2-7|TRBV7-6
CASSSRGEAYEQYF
>few|13|-|TRBJ2-7|TRBV5-1
CASSLGNGYEQYF
>-|15|-|TRBJ1-6|TRBV20-1
CSAHLKLRTDSPLHF
>many|14|-|TRBJ1-1|TRBV5-1
CASSLTGMNTEAFF
>-|15|-|TRBJ2-3|TRBV7-8
CASSLSGLASDTQYF
>-|14|-|TRBJ2-1|TRBV25-1
CASSVGGANNEQFF
>few|18|-|TRBJ2-7|TRBV5-5
CASSSLGRGEPSSYEQYF
>many|17|TRBD2|TRBJ2-2|TRBV2
CASSEVASGRPGGELFF
>few|15|-|TRBJ1-6|TRBV20-1
CSAQTTGSANSPLHF
>-|15|-|TRBJ2-7|TRBV5-1
CASSVDIAASYEQYF
>few|16|TRBD1|TRBJ2-3|TRBV7-8
CASSLVQGADTDTQYF